Following are 7 T cell receptor beta chains from one sample sequenced in a study of CD8+ T cells in alopecia areata. RNA was extracted and reverse transcribed into cDNA as the sequencing template. Method: immunoSEQ multiplex PCR; TCRdb's copy keeps in-frame clones and lacks some. The table records 150,000 to 200,000 clones, 45% to 60% of them present only once. The sequencing input was CD4+ T cells sorted from blood. These receptor sequences come from a human donor in good health.

This sequence joins TRBV29-1 and TRBJ2-1, with 8 positions matching TRBD2. Per the germline V gene, CDR1 is SQVTM and CDR2 is ANQGSEA. J gave up 7 bases and V 6 bases, and 8 bases lay outside the gene matches. CDR3 size: 13 residues. CDR3 nucleotide sequence: TGCAGCGTGATACCCGGGACTAGGAATGAGCAGTTCTTC. As protein: CSVIPGTRNEQFF.

The chain recombines TRBV5-4 with TRBJ2-5; D is uncertain. With 0 bases removed from V and 4 bases from J, the gap between germline ends came to 7 bases. The CDR3 sequence is 13 residues long. Germline V lookup: CDR1 SGHNT, CDR2 YYREEE (reference sequence). The CDR3 DNA sequence: TGTGCCAGCAGCTTGGATGTGGGAGAGACCCAGTACTTC. Translated, it gives CASSLDVGETQYF.

The chain has TRBV18 and TRBJ1-2, with TRBD1 identical over 7 bases. CDR3 size: 12 residues. V dropped 5 bases and J dropped 8; count of bases not matched to a gene: 5. Germline values: CDR1 KGHSH, CDR2 LQKENI. The CDR3 region is CASSTRTGGYTF. The CDR3 coding sequence is TGTGCCAGCTCAACACGGACAGGCGGCTACACCTTC.

The chain employs TRBV29-1 and TRBJ2-7; tentatively, D is TRBD1 or TRBD2 (5 bases each). The CDR3 is 15 residues long. V shed 7 bases and J shed 2 bases, with 21 bases lying between them. Germline loops: CDR1 SQVTM, CDR2 ANQGSEA. The CDR3: CSEDRGRGWTYEQYF. CDR3 coding DNA: TGCAGCGAGGACCGGGGCCGGGGATGGACCTACGAGCAGTACTTC.

This clone was observed a handful of times. This chain's CDR3 is CASSDSTGRNTEAFF. DNA for the CDR3: TGTGCCAGCAGCGATTCGACAGGGAGGAACACTGAAGCTTTCTTT. The gene calls are TRBV28 and TRBJ1-1; 7 bases agree with TRBD1. The J segment lost 1 base and the V segment lost 6 bases, leaving 8 bases of the junction unmatched. Germline V gene sequence: CDR1 MDHEN, CDR2 SYDVKM. This CDR3 region has 15 residues.

This clone turned up a few times. The V gene is TRBV4-1, the J gene TRBJ2-1, with 9 bases identical to TRBD2. V lost 6 bases to trimming and J lost 8 bases; unmatched junction nucleotides: 8. The CDR3 totals 14 residues. CDR1 is MGHRA, CDR2 YSYEKL, per germline. CDR3 residues: CASRRLAEKYEQFF. CDR3 coding DNA: TGCGCCAGCAGAAGACTAGCGGAAAAATATGAGCAGTTCTTC.

The rearrangement joins TRBV7-9 to TRBJ2-6; TRBD1 aligns across 9 bases. Germline CDR1 is SEHNR and CDR2 is FQNEAQ (reference sequence). V gave up 5 bases and J gave up 3 bases; unmatched junction bases: 14. This CDR3 is built from 19 residues. Here the CDR3 reads CASSPGPGTGMGGANVLTF. Here the CDR3 DNA reads TGTGCCAGCAGCCCCGGTCCCGGGACAGGGATGGGTGGGGCCAACGTCCTGACTTTC.